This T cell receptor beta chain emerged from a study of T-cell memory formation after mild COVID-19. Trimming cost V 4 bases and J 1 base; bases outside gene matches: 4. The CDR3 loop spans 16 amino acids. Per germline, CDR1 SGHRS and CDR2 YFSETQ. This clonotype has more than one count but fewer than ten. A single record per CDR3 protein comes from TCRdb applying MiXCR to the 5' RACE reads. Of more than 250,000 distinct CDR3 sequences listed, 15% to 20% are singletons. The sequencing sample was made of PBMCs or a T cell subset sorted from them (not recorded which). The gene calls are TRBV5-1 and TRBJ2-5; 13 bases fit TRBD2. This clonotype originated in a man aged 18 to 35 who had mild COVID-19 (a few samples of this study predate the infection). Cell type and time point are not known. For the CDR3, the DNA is TGCGCCAGCAGCCCGGGACTAGCGGGGACCCAAGAGACCCAGTACTTC. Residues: CASSPGLAGTQETQYF.